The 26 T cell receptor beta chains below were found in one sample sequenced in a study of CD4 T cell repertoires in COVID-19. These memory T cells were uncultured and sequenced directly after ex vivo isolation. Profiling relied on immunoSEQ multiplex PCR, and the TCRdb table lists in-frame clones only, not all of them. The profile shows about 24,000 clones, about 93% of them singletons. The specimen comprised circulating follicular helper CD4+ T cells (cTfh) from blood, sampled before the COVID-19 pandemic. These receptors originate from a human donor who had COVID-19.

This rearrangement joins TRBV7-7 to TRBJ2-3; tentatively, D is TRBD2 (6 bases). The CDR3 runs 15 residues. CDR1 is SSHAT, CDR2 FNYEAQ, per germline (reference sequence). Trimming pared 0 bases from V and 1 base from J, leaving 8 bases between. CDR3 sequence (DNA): TGTGCCAGCAGCTTAGCGGGGGGACGCACAGATACGCAGTATTTT. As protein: CASSLAGGRTDTQYF.

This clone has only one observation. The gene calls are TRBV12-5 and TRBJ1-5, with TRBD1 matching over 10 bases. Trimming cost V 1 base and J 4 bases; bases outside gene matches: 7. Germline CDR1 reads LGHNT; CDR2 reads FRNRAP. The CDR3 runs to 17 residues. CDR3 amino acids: CASGLALGQGVNQPQHF. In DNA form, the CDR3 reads TGTGCTAGTGGTTTGGCCCTCGGACAGGGGGTTAATCAGCCCCAGCATTTT. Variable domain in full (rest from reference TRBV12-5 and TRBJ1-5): DARVTQTPRHKVTEMGQEVTMRCQPILGHNTVFWYRQTMMQGLELLAYFRNRAPLDDSGMPKDRFSAEMPDATLATLKIQPSEPRDSAVYFCASGLALGQGVNQPQHFGDGTRLSIL.

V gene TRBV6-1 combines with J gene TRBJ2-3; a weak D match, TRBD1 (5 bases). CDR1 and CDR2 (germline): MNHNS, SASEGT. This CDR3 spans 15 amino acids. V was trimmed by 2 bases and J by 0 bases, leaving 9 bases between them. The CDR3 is CASSELQESTDTQYF. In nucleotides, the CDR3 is TGTGCCAGCAGTGAACTACAGGAGAGCACAGATACGCAGTATTTT.

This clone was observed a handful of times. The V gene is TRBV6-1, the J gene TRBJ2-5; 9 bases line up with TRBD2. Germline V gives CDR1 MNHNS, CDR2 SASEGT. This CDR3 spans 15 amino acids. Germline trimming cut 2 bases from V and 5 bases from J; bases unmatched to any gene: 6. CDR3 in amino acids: CASSEQGGGAETQYF. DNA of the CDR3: TGTGCCAGCAGTGAACAGGGCGGGGGGGCTGAGACCCAGTACTTC.

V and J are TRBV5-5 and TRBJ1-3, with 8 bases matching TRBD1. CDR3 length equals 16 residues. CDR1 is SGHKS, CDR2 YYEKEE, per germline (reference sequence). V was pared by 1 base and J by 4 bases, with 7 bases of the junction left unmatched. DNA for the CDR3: TGTGCCAGCAGCTTGCAGTTCGGACAGGGCGGAAACACCATATATTTT. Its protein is CASSLQFGQGGNTIYF.

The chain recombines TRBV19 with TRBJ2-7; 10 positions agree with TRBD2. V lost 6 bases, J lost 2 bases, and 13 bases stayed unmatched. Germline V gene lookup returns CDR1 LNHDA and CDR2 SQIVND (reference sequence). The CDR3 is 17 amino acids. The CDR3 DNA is TGTGCCAGTAGCCCGGGACTAGCGACCTCGGCTCCCTACGAGCAGTACTTC. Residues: CASSPGLATSAPYEQYF. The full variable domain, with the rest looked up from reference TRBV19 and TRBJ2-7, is DGGITQSPKYLFRKEGQNVTLSCEQNLNHDAMYWYRQDPGQGLRLIYYSQIVNDFQKGDIAEGYSVSREKKESFPLTVTSAQKNPTAFYLCASSPGLATSAPYEQYFGPGTRLTVT.

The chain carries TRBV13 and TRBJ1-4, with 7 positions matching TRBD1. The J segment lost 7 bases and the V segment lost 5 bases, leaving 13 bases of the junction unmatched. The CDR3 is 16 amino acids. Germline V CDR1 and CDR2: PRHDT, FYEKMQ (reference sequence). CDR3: CASSPQLQGQREKLFF. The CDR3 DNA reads TGTGCCAGCAGCCCCCAGTTACAGGGACAGCGTGAAAAACTGTTTTTT. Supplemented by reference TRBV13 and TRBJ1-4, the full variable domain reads AAGVIQSPRHLIKEKRETATLKCYPIPRHDTVYWYQQGPGQDPQFLISFYEKMQSDKGSIPDRFSAQQFSDYHSELNMSSLELGDSALYFCASSPQLQGQREKLFFGSGTQLSVL.

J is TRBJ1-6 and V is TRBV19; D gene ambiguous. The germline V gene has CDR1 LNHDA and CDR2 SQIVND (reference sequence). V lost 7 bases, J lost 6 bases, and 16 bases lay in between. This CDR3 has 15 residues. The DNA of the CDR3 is TGTGCCAGTAACGAACATGGAGGAGGTAATTCACCCCTCCACTTT. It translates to CASNEHGGGNSPLHF.

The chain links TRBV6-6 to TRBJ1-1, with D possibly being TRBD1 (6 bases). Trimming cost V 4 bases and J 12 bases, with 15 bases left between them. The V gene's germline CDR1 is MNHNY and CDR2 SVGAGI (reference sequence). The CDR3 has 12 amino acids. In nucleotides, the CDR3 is TGTGCCAGCAGTTTTGTTCAGGGGAGCTCTTTCTTT. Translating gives CASSFVQGSSFF.

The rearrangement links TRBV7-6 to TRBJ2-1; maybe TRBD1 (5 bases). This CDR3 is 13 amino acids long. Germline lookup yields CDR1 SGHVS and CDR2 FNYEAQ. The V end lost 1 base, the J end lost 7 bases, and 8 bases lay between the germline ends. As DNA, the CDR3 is TGTGCCAGCAGCTTAGGACAGTTGAATGAGCAGTTCTTC. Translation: CASSLGQLNEQFF.

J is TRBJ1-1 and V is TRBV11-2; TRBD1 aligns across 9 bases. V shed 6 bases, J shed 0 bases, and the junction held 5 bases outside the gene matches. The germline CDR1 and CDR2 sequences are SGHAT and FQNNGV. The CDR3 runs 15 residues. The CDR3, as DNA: TGTGCCAGCAGTTCCGACAGGGGGATGAACACTGAAGCTTTCTTT. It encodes CASSSDRGMNTEAFF. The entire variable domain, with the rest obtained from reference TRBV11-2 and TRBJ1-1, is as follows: EAGVAQSPRYKIIEKRQSVAFWCNPISGHATLYWYQQILGQGPKLLIQFQNNGVVDDSQLPKDRFSAERLKGVDSTLKIQPAKLEDSAVYLCASSSDRGMNTEAFFGQGTRLTVV.

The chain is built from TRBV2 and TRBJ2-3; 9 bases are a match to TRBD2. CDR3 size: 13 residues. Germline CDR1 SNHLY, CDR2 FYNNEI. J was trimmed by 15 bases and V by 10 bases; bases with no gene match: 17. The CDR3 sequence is CATKTDLAGNQYF. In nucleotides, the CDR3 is TGTGCCACCAAAACGGATCTAGCGGGGAATCAATATTTT.

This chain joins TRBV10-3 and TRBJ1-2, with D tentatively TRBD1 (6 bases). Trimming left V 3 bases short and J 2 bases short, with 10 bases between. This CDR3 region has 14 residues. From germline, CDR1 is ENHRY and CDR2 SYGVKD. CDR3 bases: TGTGCCATCAGTGACGACACAGGGAACTATGGCTACACCTTC. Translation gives CAISDDTGNYGYTF.

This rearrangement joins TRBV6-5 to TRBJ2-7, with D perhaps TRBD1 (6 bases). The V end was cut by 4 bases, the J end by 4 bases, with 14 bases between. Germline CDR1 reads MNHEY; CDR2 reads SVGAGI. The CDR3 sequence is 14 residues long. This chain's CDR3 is CASSSTLQGYEQYF. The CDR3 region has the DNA TGTGCCAGCAGTTCCACGCTACAGGGTTACGAGCAGTACTTC.

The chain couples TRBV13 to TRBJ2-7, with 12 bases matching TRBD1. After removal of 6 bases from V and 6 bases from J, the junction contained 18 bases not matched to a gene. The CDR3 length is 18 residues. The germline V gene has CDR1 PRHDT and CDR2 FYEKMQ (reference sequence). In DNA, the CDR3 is TGTGCCAGCAGTTTTCGGGTCCGAACCGGGACAGGGGGCATCGAGCAGTACTTC. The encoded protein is CASSFRVRTGTGGIEQYF.

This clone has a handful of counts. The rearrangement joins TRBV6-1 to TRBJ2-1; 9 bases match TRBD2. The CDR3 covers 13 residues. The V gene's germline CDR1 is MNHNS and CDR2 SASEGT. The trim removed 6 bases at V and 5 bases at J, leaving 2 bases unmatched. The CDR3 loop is CASRSSGNNEQFF. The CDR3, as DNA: TGTGCCAGCAGATCTAGCGGGAACAATGAGCAGTTCTTC.

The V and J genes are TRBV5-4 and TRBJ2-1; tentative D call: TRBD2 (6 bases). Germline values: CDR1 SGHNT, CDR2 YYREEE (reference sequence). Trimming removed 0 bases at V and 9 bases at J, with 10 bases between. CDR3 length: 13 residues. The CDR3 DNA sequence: TGTGCCAGCAGCTTGGAATGGGGGGTTGAGCAGTTCTTC. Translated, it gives CASSLEWGVEQFF.

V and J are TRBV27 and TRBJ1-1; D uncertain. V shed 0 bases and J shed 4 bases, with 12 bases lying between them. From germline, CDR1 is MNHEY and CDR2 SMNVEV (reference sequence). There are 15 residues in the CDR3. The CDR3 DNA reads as TGTGCCAGCAGTTTATCCACAGTGTTTACCACTGAAGCTTTCTTT. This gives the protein CASSLSTVFTTEAFF.

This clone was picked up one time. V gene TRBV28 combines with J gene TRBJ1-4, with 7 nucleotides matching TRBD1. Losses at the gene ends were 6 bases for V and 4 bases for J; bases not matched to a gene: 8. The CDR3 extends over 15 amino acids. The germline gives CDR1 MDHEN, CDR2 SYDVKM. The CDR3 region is CASSKYRGNNEKLFF. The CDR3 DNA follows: TGTGCCAGCAGCAAGTACAGGGGCAATAATGAAAAACTGTTTTTT. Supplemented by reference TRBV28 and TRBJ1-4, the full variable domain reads DVKVTQSSRYLVKRTGEKVFLECVQDMDHENMFWYRQDPGLGLRLIYFSYDVKMKEKGDIPEGYSVSREKKERFSLILESASTNQTSMYLCASSKYRGNNEKLFFGSGTQLSVL.

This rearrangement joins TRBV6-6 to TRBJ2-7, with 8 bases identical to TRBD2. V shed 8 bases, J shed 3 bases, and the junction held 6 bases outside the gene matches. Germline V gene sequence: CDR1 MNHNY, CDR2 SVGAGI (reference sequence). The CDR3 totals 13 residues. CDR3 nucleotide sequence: TGTGCCAGCGGACTACTAGCGGACTACGAGCAGTACTTC. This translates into CASGLLADYEQYF.

CDR3 sequence reads: CASSPGGRLPNNEQFF. In DNA, the CDR3 is TGTGCCAGCAGCCCGGGGGGTCGTTTACCCAACAATGAGCAGTTCTTC. The chain carries TRBV5-6 and TRBJ2-1, with TRBD2 matching over 7 bases. The CDR3 consists of 16 residues. Germline loops: CDR1 SGHDT, CDR2 YYEEEE. V shed 4 bases, J shed 5 bases, and the junction held 12 bases outside the gene matches.

CDR3 region: CASIPGGGRSPLHF. The CDR3 coding sequence is TGTGCCAGCATCCCTGGGGGAGGCCGTTCACCCCTCCACTTT. The chain is built from TRBV6-1 and TRBJ1-6, with TRBD1 as a possible D gene (5 bases). CDR1 and CDR2 from the germline V gene are MNHNS and SASEGT. V was pared by 7 bases and J by 9 bases, with 16 bases between. CDR3 length equals 14 residues.

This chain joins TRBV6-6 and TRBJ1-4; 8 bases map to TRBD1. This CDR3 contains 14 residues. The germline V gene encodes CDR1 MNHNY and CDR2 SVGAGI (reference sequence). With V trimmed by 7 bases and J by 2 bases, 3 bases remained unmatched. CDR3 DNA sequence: TGTGCCAGCATCAGGGGGCAGACTAATGAAAAACTGTTTTTT. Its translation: CASIRGQTNEKLFF.

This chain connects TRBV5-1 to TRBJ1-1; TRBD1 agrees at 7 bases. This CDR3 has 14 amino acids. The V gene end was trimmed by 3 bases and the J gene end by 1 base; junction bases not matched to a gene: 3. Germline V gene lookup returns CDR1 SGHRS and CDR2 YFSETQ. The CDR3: CASSSGQPNTEAFF. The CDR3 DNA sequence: TGCGCCAGCAGCTCGGGACAGCCGAACACTGAAGCTTTCTTT.

CDR3 nucleotide sequence: TGTGCCAGCAGTGAATTAGAGGGTATAGGGGCTTTCTTT. Its translation is CASSELEGIGAFF. The chain joins TRBV6-1 to TRBJ1-1; D is unclear. CDR1 and CDR2 from the germline V gene are MNHNS and SASEGT. The CDR3 has 13 residues. V dropped 2 bases and J dropped 11 bases, with 15 bases sitting between them.

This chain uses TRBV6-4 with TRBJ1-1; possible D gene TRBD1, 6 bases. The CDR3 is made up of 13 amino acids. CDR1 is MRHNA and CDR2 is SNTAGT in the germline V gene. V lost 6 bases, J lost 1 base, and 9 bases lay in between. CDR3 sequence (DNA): TGTGCCAGCAGCCAACAGGGGAACACTGAAGCTTTCTTT. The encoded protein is CASSQQGNTEAFF.